The rows below give T cell receptor beta chains drawn from one sample of a study of T-cell memory formation after mild COVID-19. In TCRdb, the 5' RACE reads were re-called with MiXCR into one record per CDR3 protein. The sample consists of a few hundred thousand distinct CDR3 sequences, approximately 15% of them appearing once. The sample comprised PBMCs or a T cell subset sorted from them (not recorded which). Receptor source: a young man who had mild COVID-19 (a few samples of this study predate the infection). Cell type and time point are not known. Each CDR3 is given without its conserved first and last residue. Fields, in order: V gene, clone size, CDR3 protein. Expanded clones are given a class, and other clones once, few, many or no size at all.

TRBV6-5 | few | ASSYGGRGYT
TRBV4-1 | . | ASSPFRQGASSYNEQF
TRBV5-1 | many | ASSLIQGQGRTEAF
TRBV5-1 | . | ASSGGQGGGETQY
TRBV28 | . | ASSVEFTDTQY
TRBV7-9 | few | ASSSSVFDTQY
TRBV12-3/TRBV12-4 | few | ASSLATAGTEAF
TRBV7-2 | few | ASSLASSGTNTQY
TRBV7-3 | . | ASSPRDSMKQF
TRBV10-3 | . | ATFGQESYEQY
TRBV20-1 | . | SARMGAVNTEAF
TRBV12-3/TRBV12-4 | many | ASTQRWQETGELF
TRBV7-8 | few | ASSLFSQSGSPLH
TRBV7-9 | many | ASSLAWGQETQY
TRBV6-5 | . | ASSQGQGVGKLF
TRBV12-3/TRBV12-4 | . | ASSFSREQY
TRBV6-5 | few | ASSYGPPGGQGRNRSLH
TRBV12-3/TRBV12-4 | few | ASSSLRDYFVGEQF
TRBV28 | . | ASSLQGVRYEQY
TRBV7-6 | many | ASSLAPGTGDSPLH
TRBV29-1 | many | GGRDTGELF
TRBV6-5 | many | ASSPAIGTGTSFFYGYT
TRBV7-2 | few | ASSVNGANYGYT
TRBV5-1 | few | ASSLGDRVEKLF
TRBV11-3 | few | ASSPGLGSGSTDTQY
TRBV15 | . | ATSRDLRDTVGQPQH
TRBV11-2 | . | ASSSNNPGDTEAF
TRBV7-2 | . | ASSSVLAGTGTDTQY
TRBV7-8 | . | ASSLGLGGGRSSYNEQF
TRBV6-1 | few | AGSPGARGLDEQY
TRBV11-2 | . | ASRSGTHTDTQY
TRBV24-1 | . | ATSDPGQGAGELF
TRBV7-2 | few | ASSKDYTTDTQY
TRBV2 | few | ASTMYRTGSSYEQY
TRBV4-3 | many | ASSQDLGDYEQY
TRBV6-5 | once | ASSYGGVAGELF
TRBV9 | few | ASSASRDQNTGELF
TRBV18 | once | ASSPWTGQETQY
TRBV5-5 | many | ASSLEFASTDTQY
TRBV20-1 | few | SARRSGGTDTQY
TRBV28 | few | ASSFGDVAF
TRBV9 | few | ASSVGSGRADTQY
TRBV7-6 | . | ASSPDRGAQY
TRBV29-1 | . | SVKGDRLITYGYT
TRBV6-5 | many | ASSYGLMGSEKLF
TRBV19 | . | ASSPEGQSSYGYT
TRBV10-3 | . | AITARAGESYNEQF
TRBV20-1 | . | SARNGQTNEQY